These 5 T cell receptor beta chains share one sample of origin, sequenced in a study of shared clonotypes between healthy human individuals. The repertoire was sequenced with immunoSEQ multiplex PCR; TCRdb's copy has only in-frame clones and lacks some. Of about 180,000 clones detected, 80% to 95% appear once; the ten largest clones hold around 0.067%. Sequencing was performed on naive CD4+ T cells sorted from blood. This sample's subset: CD45RA+ positively selected. Receptors were obtained from a woman aged 30 to 39 in good health.

Details on this clone: At one end the junction does not follow the germline gene, possibly because of a read error. The chain carries TRBV4-2 and TRBJ1-2; D is uncertain. CDR3 length equals 11 residues. In germline, CDR1 is LGHNA, CDR2 YNFKEQ. CDR3 in amino acids: CASSQDYVRAF. The CDR3, as DNA: TGTGCCAGCAGCCAAGATTATGTAAGAGCCTTC.

The table lists this clone with a count of one. The V call is TRBV29-1, the J call TRBJ1-1, with D tentatively TRBD1 (5 bases). V lost 3 bases and J 0 bases, leaving 11 bases between the germline ends. Germline CDR1 reads SQVTM; CDR2 reads ANQGSEA. The CDR3 runs 14 residues. The CDR3 sequence is CSVEGVNMNTEAFF. CDR3 DNA: TGCAGCGTTGAGGGGGTGAACATGAACACTGAAGCTTTCTTT.

The chain is built from TRBV5-1 and TRBJ2-4; TRBD1 matches at 9 bases. The CDR3 is made up of 15 amino acids. Germline V gene data show CDR1 as SGHRS and CDR2 as YFSETQ. Trimming took 2 bases from V and 7 from J; bases not matched to a gene: 7. The CDR3 sequence is CASSFGTGFGNIQYF. The CDR3 DNA reads TGCGCCAGCAGCTTCGGGACAGGGTTTGGGAACATTCAGTACTTC.

Only one count was recorded for this clone. The chain employs TRBV28 and TRBJ2-3; TRBD2 agrees at 10 bases. CDR1 and CDR2 from the germline V gene are MDHEN and SYDVKM. The CDR3 has 15 amino acids. V gave up 5 bases and J gave up 2 bases; unmatched junction bases: 4. DNA for the CDR3: TGTGCCAGCAGTCTGACTAGCGGGCACACAGATACGCAGTATTTT. Amino acid sequence: CASSLTSGHTDTQYF.

The chain links TRBV18 to TRBJ2-7; D gene uncertain. Per germline, CDR1 KGHSH and CDR2 LQKENI. The V gene lost 0 bases and the J gene lost 0 bases, with 3 bases spanning the gap. This CDR3 spans 13 amino acids. The CDR3 region has the DNA TGTGCCAGCTCACCACCTAACTCCTACGAGCAGTACTTC. This encodes CASSPPNSYEQYF. Together with reference TRBV18 and TRBJ2-7, the CDR3 gives the full variable domain: NAGVMQNPRHLVRRRGQEARLRCSPMKGHSHVYWYRQLPEEGLKFMVYLQKENIIDESGMPKERFSAEFPKEGPSILRIQQVVRGDSAAYFCASSPPNSYEQYFGPGTRLTVT.